This T cell receptor beta chain was identified in a study of human T cells and chemical hapten exposure. Study overall: Sensitizing treatment utilized 2% DPC over a 2 cm by 2 cm portion of upper inner arm skin. The study, taken as a whole, reports: Following DPC sensitization, TCRs present above 1 in 1000 frequency showed no change.

Trimming removed 0 bases from V and 0 bases from J, with 11 bases in between. The CDR3 runs to 16 residues. This clonotype was counted only a few times. Its antigen is as yet unknown. Time point denoted: patch test 3, about 24 weeks after DPC sensitization. Treatment here: therapeutic diphenylcyclopropenone sensitization with weekly scalp DPC. One entry per CDR3 protein, called by TCRdb with MiXCR from the RACE reads. The sample has 50,000 or so distinct CDR3 sequences, approximately 9.9% seen once. The chain recombines TRBV12-3 or TRBV12-4 with TRBJ1-1; unclear D gene. This clonotype was sampled from a woman between 40 and 55 years old with alopecia areata. Some clones in this sample may be carry-over from other donors' samples. Here the sequenced sample was whole blood, taken in connection with sensitization to the hapten diphenylcyclopropenone (DPC). The chain's CDR3 is CASSLALGTMNTEAFF. The CDR3 bases are TGTGCCAGCAGTTTAGCGCTGGGTACTATGAACACTGAAGCTTTCTTT.